This T cell receptor beta chain was identified in a study of blood T cell repertoires in COVID-19. This table comes from immunoSEQ multiplex PCR, and its TCRdb copy is limited to in-frame clones, with some not included. The sample contains about 150,000 clones, approximately 81% of which appear only once. CDR3 size: 18 residues. The junction had 7 bases not matched to a gene; V was cut back by 3 bases and J by 5 bases. CDR1 and CDR2 (germline): KGHDR, SFDVKD. This TCR was recovered from a human donor in a cohort sampled during active COVID-19. The sample taken for sequencing was peripheral blood. The genes are TRBV24-1 and TRBJ2-2; 14 bases match TRBD2. The CDR3 region has the DNA TGTGCCACCAGTGATACTCCCGGACTAGCGGGGGGTACCGGGGAGCTGTTTTTT. Encoded protein: CATSDTPGLAGGTGELFF.